This is a list of T cell receptor beta chains from one sample in a study of blood T cell repertoires in COVID-19. The data were produced by immunoSEQ multiplex PCR, yet TCRdb's version contains in-frame clones alone and is incomplete. The table has some 95,000 clones, around three quarters seen once. Sequenced input: peripheral blood. The receptors derive from a man aged 45-60 years who had recovered from COVID-19. Both conserved end residues are trimmed from each CDR3.

CDR3	V	J
SGFSGPGEWGGYT	TRBV29-1	TRBJ1-2
ASSYSGTGVTEAF	TRBV6-5	TRBJ1-1
AWSSWTGTAGELF	TRBV30	TRBJ2-2
ASKSPGRTDSPLH	TRBV19	TRBJ1-6
ASSPNQGAVTYEQY	TRBV18	TRBJ2-7
AWSAIPGTGGEKLF	TRBV30	TRBJ1-4
ASSILGQMNTEAF	TRBV19	TRBJ1-1
ASTPSSYTEAF	TRBV12-3/TRBV12-4	TRBJ1-1
ASSIGGRRGPAEAF	TRBV19	TRBJ1-1
ASSFSGGQETQY	TRBV5-1	TRBJ2-5
ASSEAGAGGNYGYT	TRBV25-1	TRBJ1-2
ACEPRLAGPQY	TRBV30	TRBJ2-3
ASLLSGTYGYT	TRBV3-1/TRBV3-2	TRBJ1-2
ASSLAGGPYEQY	TRBV7-2	TRBJ2-7
ASSLSAGPVGEQY	TRBV11-1	TRBJ2-7
ASSEEETQY	TRBV2	TRBJ2-5
ASSVSSSYNEQF	TRBV9	TRBJ2-1
ASSRTQGSGYT	TRBV27	TRBJ1-2
ASRRPAAGPQF	TRBV7-2	TRBJ2-1
ASSLGGQGPHEQY	TRBV5-1	TRBJ2-7
ASSLGLPGEEKLF	TRBV7-9	TRBJ1-4
AISLDRDLNEQF	TRBV10-3	TRBJ2-1
ASSNRVEAF	TRBV19	TRBJ1-1
ASSARTSGYEQY	TRBV5-4	TRBJ2-7
AITSRENTEAF	TRBV10-3	TRBJ1-1
ASLRSAGATYEQY	TRBV5-5	TRBJ2-7
ASSLNRINTEAF	TRBV27	TRBJ1-1
ASSLDRGVDTQY	TRBV7-3	TRBJ2-3
ASSLKSSYNEQF	TRBV7-9	TRBJ2-1
ASSAASGRAWSDTQY	TRBV25-1	TRBJ2-3
ASILLDRINTEAF	TRBV7-8	TRBJ1-1
ATAGLAGPSGEQY	TRBV6-5	TRBJ2-7
ASSELAGATGTQY	TRBV6-1	TRBJ2-3
ATSRGFRDRGRRGQPQH	TRBV15	TRBJ1-5
ASGKGTAEAF	TRBV27	TRBJ1-1
ASSFSGQDLSGYT	TRBV5-1	TRBJ1-2
ASSLSGSSYEQY	TRBV28	TRBJ2-7
ASSPSRQGENTEAF	TRBV18	TRBJ1-1